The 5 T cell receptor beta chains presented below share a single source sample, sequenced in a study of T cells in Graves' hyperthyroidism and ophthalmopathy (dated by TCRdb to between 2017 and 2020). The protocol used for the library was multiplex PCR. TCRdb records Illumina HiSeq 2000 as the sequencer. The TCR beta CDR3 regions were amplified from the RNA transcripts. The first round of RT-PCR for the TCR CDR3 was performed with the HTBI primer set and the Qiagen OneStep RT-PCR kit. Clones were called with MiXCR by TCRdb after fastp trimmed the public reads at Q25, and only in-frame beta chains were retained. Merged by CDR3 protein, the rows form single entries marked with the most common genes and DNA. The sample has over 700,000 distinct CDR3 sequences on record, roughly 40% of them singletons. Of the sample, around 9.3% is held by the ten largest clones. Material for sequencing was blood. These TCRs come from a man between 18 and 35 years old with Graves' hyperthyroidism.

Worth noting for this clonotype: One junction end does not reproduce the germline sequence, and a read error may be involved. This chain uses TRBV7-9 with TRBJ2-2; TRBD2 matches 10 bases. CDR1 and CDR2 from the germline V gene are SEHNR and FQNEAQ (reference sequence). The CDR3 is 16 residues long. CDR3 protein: CASSQDLAGEWGELFF. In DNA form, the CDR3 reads TGCGCCAGCAGCCAAGATCTAGCGGGAGAATGGGGGGAGCTGTTTTTT.

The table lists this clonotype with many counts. Here the CDR3 reads CSVEPGQDHEQYF. The CDR3, as DNA: TGCAGCGTTGAACCGGGACAGGACCACGAGCAGTACTTC. The V gene is TRBV29-1, the J gene TRBJ2-7, with TRBD1 matching over 8 bases. Germline trimming cut 2 bases from V and 5 bases from J; bases unmatched to any gene: 5. The CDR3 consists of 13 residues. Germline V gene data show CDR1 as SQVTM and CDR2 as ANQGSEA.

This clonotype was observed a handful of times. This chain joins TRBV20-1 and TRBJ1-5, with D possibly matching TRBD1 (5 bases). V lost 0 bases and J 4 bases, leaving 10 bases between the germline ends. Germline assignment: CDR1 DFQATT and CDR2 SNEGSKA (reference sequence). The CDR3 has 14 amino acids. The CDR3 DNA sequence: TGCAGTGCTAGAGACCCCGGGGCAAATCAGCCCCAGCATTTT. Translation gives CSARDPGANQPQHF.

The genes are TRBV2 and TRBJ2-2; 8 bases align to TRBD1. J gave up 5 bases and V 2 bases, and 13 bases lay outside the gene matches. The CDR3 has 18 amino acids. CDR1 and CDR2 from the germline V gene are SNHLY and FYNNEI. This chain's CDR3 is CASSEKAPGQGRTGELFF. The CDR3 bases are TGTGCCAGCAGTGAAAAAGCCCCAGGACAGGGAAGAACCGGGGAGCTGTTTTTT.

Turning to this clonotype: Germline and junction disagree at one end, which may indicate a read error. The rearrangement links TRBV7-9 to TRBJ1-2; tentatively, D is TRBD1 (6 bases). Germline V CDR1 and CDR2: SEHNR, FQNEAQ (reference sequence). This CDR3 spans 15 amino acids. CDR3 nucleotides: TGCGCCAGCAGCGAGCAATCGACAGGCCCCTATGGCTACACCTTC. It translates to CASSEQSTGPYGYTF. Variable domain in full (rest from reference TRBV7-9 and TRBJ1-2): DTGVSQNPRHKITKRGQNVTFRCDPISEHNRLYWYRQTLGQGPEFLTYFQNEAQLEKSRLLSDRFSAERPKGSFSTLEIQRTEQGDSAMYLCASSEQSTGPYGYTFGSGTRLTVV.